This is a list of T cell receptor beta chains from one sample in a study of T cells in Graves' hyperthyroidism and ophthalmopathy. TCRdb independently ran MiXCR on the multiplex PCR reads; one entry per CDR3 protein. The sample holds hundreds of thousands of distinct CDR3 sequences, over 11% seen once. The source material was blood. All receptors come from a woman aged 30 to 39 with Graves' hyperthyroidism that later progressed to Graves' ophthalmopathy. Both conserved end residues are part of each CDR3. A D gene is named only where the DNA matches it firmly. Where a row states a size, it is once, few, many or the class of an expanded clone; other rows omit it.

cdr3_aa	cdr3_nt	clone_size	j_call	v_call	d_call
CASSPGQWVSNEQFF	TGCGCCAGCAGCCCGGGGCAGTGGGTTTCCAATGAGCAGTTCTTC	many	TRBJ2-1	TRBV5-1	.
CARSPYHGPGQPQHF	TGTGCCCGGAGCCCGTACCACGGTCCGGGGCAGCCCCAGCATTTT	.	TRBJ1-5	TRBV30	.
CSVELSYNEQFF	TGCAGCGTTGAACTTTCCTACAATGAGCAGTTCTTC	few	TRBJ2-1	TRBV29-1	.
CASSLGVRDTALAKNIQYF	TGCGCCAGCAGCTTGGGGGTTCGGGACACCGCTTTAGCCAAAAACATTCAGTACTTC	many	TRBJ2-4	TRBV5-1	.
CASSLDGRFNYGYTF	TGTGCCAGCAGTTTAGATGGCAGATTCAACTATGGCTACACCTTC	many	TRBJ1-2	TRBV12-3/TRBV12-4	.
CATSRDYGYTF	TGTGCCACTTCGAGGGACTATGGCTACACCTTC	.	TRBJ1-2	TRBV5-4	.
CASSGTDYNEQFF	TGTGCCAGCAGCGGGACAGACTACAATGAGCAGTTCTTC	many	TRBJ2-1	TRBV2	TRBD1
CATTGLSEAFF	TGTGCCACCACAGGACTCTCTGAAGCTTTCTTT	many	TRBJ1-1	TRBV12-3/TRBV12-4	.
CATRPPPTSGITGNEQFF	TGTGCCACCAGGCCCCCCCCTACTAGCGGGATTACCGGCAATGAGCAGTTCTTC	many	TRBJ2-1	TRBV24-1	TRBD2
CASSTLTGSWQGKLFF	TGTGCCAGCAGTACACTGACAGGGTCCTGGCAGGGAAAACTGTTTTTT	once	TRBJ1-4	TRBV2	TRBD1
CASSSITGSLYNEQFF	TGTGCCAGCAGTTCCATCACAGGGTCTCTTTACAATGAGCAGTTCTTC	many	TRBJ2-1	TRBV12-3/TRBV12-4	.
CASSRTGGGEKLFF	TGTGCCAGCAGCAGGACAGGGGGGGGCGAAAAACTGTTTTTT	many	TRBJ1-4	TRBV7-9	TRBD1
CASSLWGGTEAFF	TGTGCCAGCAGTTTATGGGGAGGCACTGAAGCTTTCTTT	many	TRBJ1-1	TRBV28	.
CASSYSNLGQTQYF	TGTGCCAGCAGTTACTCGAATTTGGGACAGACGCAGTATTTT	many	TRBJ2-3	TRBV6-5	TRBD1
CASGLTKGEKLFF	TGTGCTAGTGGTTTGACAAAGGGGGAAAAACTGTTTTTT	many	TRBJ1-4	TRBV12-5	.
CASSELWAGSGSLNEQYF	TGTGCCAGCAGTGAATTATGGGCAGGTAGCGGGAGTCTGAACGAGCAGTACTTC	once	TRBJ2-7	TRBV2	TRBD2
CASSPISGSSSYNEQFF	TGTGCCAGCAGCCCAATTAGCGGGAGTAGTTCCTACAATGAGCAGTTCTTC	many	TRBJ2-1	TRBV7-3	TRBD2
CASSFPGRVTEAFF	TGTGCCAGCAGTTTTCCAGGTAGAGTGACTGAAGCTTTCTTT	few	TRBJ1-1	TRBV12-3/TRBV12-4	.
CASSQGLAGESEQFF	TGTGCCAGCAGCCAAGGGCTAGCGGGAGAGAGTGAGCAGTTCTTC	many	TRBJ2-1	TRBV3-1	TRBD2
CASTPTVLGHNTEAFF	TGTGCCAGCACCCCGACGGTTCTGGGTCACAACACTGAAGCTTTCTTT	many	TRBJ1-1	TRBV28	.
CASSQDSNYGYTF	TGTGCCAGCAGCCAAGACAGTAACTATGGCTACACCTTC	many	TRBJ1-2	TRBV7-9	.
CASSLSTKTEAFF	TGTGCCAGCAGCCTTTCGACAAAAACTGAAGCTTTCTTT	many	TRBJ1-1	TRBV7-2	.
CASSLVGFSASEAFF	TGTGCCAGCAGCTTAGTGGGTTTCTCGGCCTCTGAAGCTTTCTTT	many	TRBJ1-1	TRBV7-8	.
CASSFFGANEKLFF	TGTGCCAGCAGCTTTTTTGGTGCTAATGAAAAACTGTTTTTT	.	TRBJ1-4	TRBV7-9	.
CSARDRGTSGSSPTGELFF	TGCAGTGCTAGAGATCGTGGGACTAGCGGGAGCAGTCCGACCGGGGAGCTGTTTTTT	many	TRBJ2-2	TRBV20-1	TRBD2
CASSYRGTASYEQYF	TGTGCCAGCAGTTACAGAGGGACGGCCTCCTACGAGCAGTACTTC	.	TRBJ2-7	TRBV6-2/TRBV6-3	.